This T cell receptor beta chain is drawn from a study of blood T cell repertoires in COVID-19. At the level of the study: Sites in the United States, Italy and Spain provided acute and convalescent COVID-19 samples. In each case, the material was cDNA or gDNA derived from T cells, B-cell-depleted T cells, or PBMCs.

The germline CDR1 and CDR2 sequences are SGHNT and YYREEE (reference sequence). The CDR3 extends over 12 amino acids. V dropped 4 bases and J dropped 6; count of bases not matched to a gene: 3. Per the authors' pipeline: The assay estimated nucleated cells by amplifying reference gene primers. Sequencing was performed with immunoSEQ multiplex PCR; in TCRdb, only in-frame clones are kept and a portion is missing. That table is the source of V, J and clone size, and D and trimming were worked out from the DNA. Of 60,000 to 70,000 clones listed, roughly 74% are singletons. The rearrangement links TRBV5-4 to TRBJ2-7; 8 bases line up with TRBD1. Sequencing input: peripheral blood. The clonotype originates from a woman older than 75 with acute or convalescent COVID-19. DNA for the CDR3: TGTGCCAGCAGCCAAGACAGGGGCGAGCAGTACTTC. Translating gives CASSQDRGEQYF.